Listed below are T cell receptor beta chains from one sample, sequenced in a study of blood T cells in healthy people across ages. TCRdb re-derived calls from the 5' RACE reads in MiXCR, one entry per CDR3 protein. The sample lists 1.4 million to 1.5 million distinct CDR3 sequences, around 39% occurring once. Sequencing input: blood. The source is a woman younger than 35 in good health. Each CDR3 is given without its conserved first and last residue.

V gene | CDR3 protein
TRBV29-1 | SVGDRTSTGELF
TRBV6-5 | ASSEGLAGGQY
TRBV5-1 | ASYDGTGGSPLH
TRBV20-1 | SAQTGGRETQY
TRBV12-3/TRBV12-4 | ASSFPFTSGSPGAKNIQY
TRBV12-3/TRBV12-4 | ASSSGLAGRLEQY
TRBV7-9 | ASSLSMFYEQY
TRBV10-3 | AIRGTGGEETQY
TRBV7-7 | ASSTLTGRDPDTQY
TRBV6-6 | ASSPRQGRNQPQH
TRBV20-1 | SAPRGTATDTQY
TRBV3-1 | ASSTPGRSYEQY
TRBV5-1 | ASSVRLAENTGELF
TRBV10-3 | AIREAGGPIVTEETQF
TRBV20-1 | SLRTGINYEQY
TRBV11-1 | ASSLPAGIPYEQY
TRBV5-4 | ASSSKGDSTYEQY
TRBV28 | ASSRLGSVNGYNEQF
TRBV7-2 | ASSLVVQGSYEQY
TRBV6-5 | ASSHWTSGSGELF
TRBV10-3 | AISADRDYGYT
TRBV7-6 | ASSRASGTSYEQY
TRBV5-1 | ASSLSNYSYT
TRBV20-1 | SARIAGVWQNDEQY
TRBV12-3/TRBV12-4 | ASSQQGAYSGELF
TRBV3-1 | ASSSGTATNEQF
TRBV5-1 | ASALTTELADTQY
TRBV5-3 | ARSTAGEVGTNEQF
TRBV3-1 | ASSRPRTGRTNTGELF
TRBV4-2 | ASSQDRTSDETQY
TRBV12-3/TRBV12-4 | ASSLGGTSNYGYT
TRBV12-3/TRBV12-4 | ASTSRDGLVGANVLT
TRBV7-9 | ATRGEGPNQPQH
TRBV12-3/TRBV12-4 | ASKDRGSLYNEQY
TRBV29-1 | SLERRASYNEQF
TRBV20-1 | SARDRTSGRSETQY
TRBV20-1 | SASGGLPNYGYT
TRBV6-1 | ASSHRQGATYEQY
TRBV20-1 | SAGRGGPRDEQY
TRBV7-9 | ASSNVGGYNQPQH
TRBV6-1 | ASSEMSGNQNEQF
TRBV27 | ASSFQSVNEKLF
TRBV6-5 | ASSYAGIPLYYGYT
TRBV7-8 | ASSLVGEGPAF
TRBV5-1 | ASSLTSGAGETQY
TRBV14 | ASSQWGAPANYGYT
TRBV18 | ASSSPTGTKQETQY
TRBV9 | ASSVASGLGEQY
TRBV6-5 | ASSSSGTVYGYT
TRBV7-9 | ASSSTARGNEQF
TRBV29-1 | SVELPHMNTEAF
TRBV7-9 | ASSPQMNTEAF
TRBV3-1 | ASSQGFLEEQY
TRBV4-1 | ASSLMAGSSYEQY